The rows below give T cell receptor beta chains drawn from one sample of a study of OX40 agonist ivuxolimab in advanced cancers. Using immunoSEQ multiplex PCR, the repertoire was profiled, and TCRdb retains in-frame clones only, with some absent. The table lists 45,000 to 50,000 clones, 88% of them singletons. Sequenced material: CD4+ or CD8+ T cells sorted from blood, taken in a trial of the OX40 agonist ivuxolimab. Receptors originate from an adult with an advanced solid tumor such as melanoma, head and neck, liver or kidney cancer. The CDR3 runs from the conserved cysteine through the conserved F or W. A D gene is named only where the DNA matches it firmly. Some rows mark clone size as missing; the rest say once, few, many or name a class of expanded clone.

V gene	J gene	clone size	D gene	CDR3 protein	CDR3 DNA
TRBV19	TRBJ2-7	.	TRBD1	CASTPSHGTGGYEQYF	TGTGCCAGTACCCCCTCACACGGGACAGGGGGCTACGAGCAGTACTTC
TRBV28	TRBJ1-2	.	.	CAIRREYGYTF	TGTGCCATCCGAAGGGAATATGGCTACACCTTC
TRBV4-1	TRBJ1-1	.	.	CASSQTGNTEAFF	TGCGCCAGCAGCCAGACAGGGAACACTGAAGCTTTCTTT
TRBV18	TRBJ2-3	.	TRBD2	CASSPASGRSVTQYF	TGTGCCAGCTCACCCGCTAGCGGGAGAAGTGTTACGCAGTATTTT
TRBV30	TRBJ1-1	few	.	CAWIGTEAFF	TGTGCCTGGATCGGGACTGAAGCTTTCTTT
TRBV6-5	TRBJ2-7	.	.	CASRPGLSGHEQYF	TGTGCCAGCAGACCGGGCCTTTCCGGCCACGAGCAGTACTTC
TRBV11-2	TRBJ2-2	.	.	CASSLARNTGELFF	TGTGCCAGCAGCTTAGCCAGGAACACCGGGGAGCTGTTTTTT
TRBV28	TRBJ2-6	.	.	CASSRRISGANVLTF	TGTGCCAGCAGTCGGAGGATCTCTGGGGCCAACGTCCTGACTTTC
TRBV27	TRBJ1-1	.	TRBD1	CASKPSRTGGTEAFF	TGTGCCAGCAAACCATCGCGGACAGGGGGCACTGAAGCTTTCTTT
TRBV12-5	TRBJ1-1	.	.	CASGLLRGRDTEAFF	TGTGCTAGTGGTTTGCTCCGGGGGCGAGACACTGAAGCTTTCTTT
TRBV16	TRBJ1-2	.	TRBD1	CASSTRQGAWDGYTF	TGTGCCAGCAGCACCCGACAGGGGGCATGGGATGGCTACACCTTC
TRBV5-1	TRBJ1-5	.	TRBD1	CASSLGTDRGQPQHF	TGCGCCAGCAGCTTGGGCACCGACAGGGGACAGCCCCAGCATTTT
TRBV5-1	TRBJ2-1	once	.	CASSLAGPSSYNEQFF	TGCGCCAGCAGCTTGGCAGGGCCATCCTCCTACAATGAGCAGTTCTTC
TRBV4-1	TRBJ1-1	.	.	CASSHPLTGLDTEAFF	TGCGCCAGCAGCCACCCCCTGACAGGCTTAGACACTGAAGCTTTCTTT
TRBV19	TRBJ2-7	.	TRBD2	CASSVLAGGSYEQYF	TGTGCCAGTAGTGTGCTAGCGGGGGGATCCTACGAGCAGTACTTC
TRBV28	TRBJ1-2	.	.	CAARTLTRDGYTF	TGTGCCGCTCGGACCCTAACGAGGGATGGCTACACCTTC
TRBV18	TRBJ1-1	.	.	CASSLGVSVTEAFF	TGTGCCAGCTCACTAGGGGTCTCGGTCACTGAAGCTTTCTTT
TRBV10-2	TRBJ1-5	.	.	CASSEYADQPQHF	TGCGCCAGCAGTGAGTACGCTGATCAGCCCCAGCATTTT
TRBV5-1	TRBJ2-1	.	TRBD2	CASSLGTSGNEQFF	TGCGCCAGCAGCTTGGGTACTAGCGGGAATGAGCAGTTCTTC
TRBV5-1	TRBJ2-5	.	TRBD2	CASSHGTSGGEETQYF	TGCGCCAGCAGCCACGGGACTAGCGGGGGGGAAGAGACCCAGTACTTC
TRBV6-4	TRBJ1-5	.	.	CASYPGGIGGPLSNQPQHF	TGTGCCAGCTATCCCGGAGGTATTGGGGGGCCCCTAAGCAATCAGCCCCAGCATTTT
TRBV7-9	TRBJ2-1	.	.	CASSFDPYNEQFF	TGTGCCAGCAGCTTCGACCCCTACAATGAGCAGTTCTTC
TRBV5-8	TRBJ2-2	.	TRBD2	CASSYRSRGGETGELFF	TGTGCCAGCAGCTACCGATCACGGGGGGGCGAAACCGGGGAGCTGTTTTTT
TRBV6-5	TRBJ2-7	.	.	CASSSRLDGSYEQYF	TGTGCCAGCAGTTCCAGGCTAGACGGCTCCTACGAGCAGTACTTC
TRBV18	TRBJ2-5	.	.	CASSPAGEETQYF	TGTGCCAGCTCACCTGCCGGGGAAGAGACCCAGTACTTC
TRBV6-6	TRBJ2-1	.	TRBD2	CASSSYSGVDEQFF	TGTGCCAGCAGTTCCTATAGCGGGGTCGATGAGCAGTTCTTC
TRBV4-2	TRBJ2-3	.	.	CASSQADSNPSTDTQYF	TGTGCCAGCAGCCAAGCCGACTCAAACCCTAGCACAGATACGCAGTATTTT
TRBV7-3	TRBJ2-7	.	.	CASSPGLYGKQYF	TGTGCCAGCAGCCCCGGACTATATGGGAAGCAGTACTTC
TRBV10-1	TRBJ1-6	few	.	CASRDGVNNSPLHF	TGCGCCAGCAGGGACGGTGTGAATAATTCACCCCTCCACTTT
TRBV30	TRBJ2-1	.	.	CAWSGTRRLNEQFF	TGTGCCTGGAGTGGGACTCGGAGACTGAATGAGCAGTTCTTC
TRBV28	TRBJ2-1	.	.	CASSFLGAGYNEQFF	TGTGCCAGCAGTTTTCTGGGGGCGGGCTACAATGAGCAGTTCTTC